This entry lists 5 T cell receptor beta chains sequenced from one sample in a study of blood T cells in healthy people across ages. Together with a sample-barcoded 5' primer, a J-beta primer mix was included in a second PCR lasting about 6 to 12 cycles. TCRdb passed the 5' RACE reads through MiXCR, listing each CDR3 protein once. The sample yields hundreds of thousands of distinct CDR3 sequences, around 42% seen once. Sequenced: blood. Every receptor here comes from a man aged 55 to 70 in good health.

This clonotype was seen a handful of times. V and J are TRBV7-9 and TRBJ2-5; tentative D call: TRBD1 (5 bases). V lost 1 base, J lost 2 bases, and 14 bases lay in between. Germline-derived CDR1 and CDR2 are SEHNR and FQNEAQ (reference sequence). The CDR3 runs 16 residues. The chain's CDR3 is CASSLEWGWVQETQYF. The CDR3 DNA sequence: TGTGCCAGCAGCTTAGAATGGGGCTGGGTTCAAGAGACCCAGTACTTC.

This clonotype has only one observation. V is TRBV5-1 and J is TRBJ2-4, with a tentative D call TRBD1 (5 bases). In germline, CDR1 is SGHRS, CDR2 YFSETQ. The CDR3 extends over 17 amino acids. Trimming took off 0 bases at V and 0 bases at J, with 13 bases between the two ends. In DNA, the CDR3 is TGCGCCAGCAGCTTGGGGGGCACCACCCTAGCCAAAAACATTCAGTACTTC. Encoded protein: CASSLGGTTLAKNIQYF. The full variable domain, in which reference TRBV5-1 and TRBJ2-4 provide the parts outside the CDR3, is KAGVTQTPRYLIKTRGQQVTLSCSPISGHRSVSWYQQTPGQGLQFLFEYFSETQRNKGNFPGRFSGRQFSNSRSEMNVSTLELGDSALYLCASSLGGTTLAKNIQYFGAGTRLSVL.

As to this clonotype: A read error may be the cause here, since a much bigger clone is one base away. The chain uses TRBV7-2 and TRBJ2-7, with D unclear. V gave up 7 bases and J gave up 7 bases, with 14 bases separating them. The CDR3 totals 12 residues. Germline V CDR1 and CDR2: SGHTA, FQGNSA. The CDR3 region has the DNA TGTGCCAGCAAACCGGAAGGCAATGAGCAGTACTTC. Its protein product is CASKPEGNEQYF.

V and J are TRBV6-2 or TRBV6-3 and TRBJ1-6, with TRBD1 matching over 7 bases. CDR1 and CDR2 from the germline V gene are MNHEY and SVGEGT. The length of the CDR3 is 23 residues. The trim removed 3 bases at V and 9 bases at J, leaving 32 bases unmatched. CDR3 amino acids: CASSYTPYALTDRAIGVGSPLHF. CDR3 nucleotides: TGTGCCAGCAGTTATACCCCCTACGCTCTGACAGACAGGGCGATAGGTGTCGGTTCACCCCTCCACTTT.

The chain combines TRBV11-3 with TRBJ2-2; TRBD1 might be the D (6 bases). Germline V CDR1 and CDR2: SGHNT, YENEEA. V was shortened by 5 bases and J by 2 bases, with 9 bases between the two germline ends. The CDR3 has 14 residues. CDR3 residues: CASSGDTNTGELFF. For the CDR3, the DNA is TGTGCCAGCAGCGGGGACACCAACACCGGGGAGCTGTTTTTT.